This T cell receptor beta chain was profiled in a study of T cell repertoires in cytomegalovirus infection. This CDR3 has 19 residues. From germline, CDR1 is MNHEY and CDR2 SVGAGI. Trimming cost V 2 bases and J 5 bases; bases outside gene matches: 14. This clonotype occurred a few times. Its target is not known. From the reads, TCRdb called clonotypes with MiXCR, one entry per CDR3 protein. This sample carries 20,000 to 30,000 distinct CDR3 sequences, about 22% of them seen once, and the ten largest clones take around 90%. This sequence joins TRBV6-5 and TRBJ2-2; 10 positions match TRBD2. The sequences come from CD8+ T cells from cultured PBMCs, collected from culture after CMV antigen stimulation. The receptor was isolated from a human donor in good health (CMV status not recorded). Some clones in this sample may be carry-over from other donors' samples. The CDR3 bases are TGTGCCAGCAGTTACCAGGGGGAGCGGGGGGGCGTCATGACCGGGGAGCTGTTTTTT. Its protein is CASSYQGERGGVMTGELFF.